These 30 T cell receptor beta chains were sequenced from one sample in a study of breast tumors, draining lymph nodes, adjacent tissues. Axillary draining lymph nodes of breast cancer patients supplied the node samples. TCRdb re-derived calls from the multiplex PCR reads in MiXCR, one entry per CDR3 protein. The table lists approximately 88,000 distinct CDR3 sequences, approximately 28% of them singletons. What was sequenced was axillary lymph node tissue. These TCRs come from a female donor with breast cancer. Some clones in this sample may be carry-over from other donors' samples.

About this clonotype itself: The final CDR3 position lacks the conserved phenylalanine or tryptophan, pointing to a likely read error. V is TRBV10-3 and J is TRBJ1-1, with no clear D. V lost 10 bases and J lost 1, with 10 bases in between. This CDR3 region has 12 residues. Per the germline V gene, CDR1 is ENHRY and CDR2 is SYGVKD. The CDR3 region has the DNA TGTGCCACCATGTGGGGGAACACTGAAGCTTTCTCT. Translated, it gives CATMWGNTEAFS.

This clonotype was picked up many times. This chain joins TRBV29-1 and TRBJ2-1, with 9 bases lining up with TRBD2. The CDR3 loop spans 14 amino acids. After removal of 1 base from V and 4 bases from J, the junction contained 2 bases not matched to a gene. The germline gives CDR1 SQVTM, CDR2 ANQGSEA. The CDR3 is CSVEGLAGYNEQFF. The CDR3 nucleotides are TGCAGCGTTGAAGGCCTAGCGGGATACAATGAGCAGTTCTTC.

This clonotype was seen repeatedly, ten times or more. The chain uses TRBV6-2 or TRBV6-3 and TRBJ2-1, with 11 bases that match TRBD2. Germline CDR1 is MNHEY and CDR2 is SVGEGT. The CDR3 loop spans 14 amino acids. V dropped 6 bases and J dropped 6; count of bases not matched to a gene: 4. The CDR3 DNA reads TGTGCCAGCAGATTAGCGGGAGGGATCAATGAGCAGTTCTTC. Translating gives CASRLAGGINEQFF.

This clonotype was counted ten times or more. This chain uses TRBV27 with TRBJ1-2; perhaps TRBD1 as D (6 bases). Trimming took off 5 bases at V and 7 bases at J, with 17 bases between the two ends. Germline loops: CDR1 MNHEY, CDR2 SMNVEV (reference sequence). This CDR3 comprises 14 residues. The CDR3 sequence is CASSKSYREVGYTF. Written as DNA, the CDR3 is TGTGCCAGCAGTAAAAGTTACAGGGAAGTTGGCTACACCTTC.

The table lists this clonotype with many counts. This chain connects TRBV14 to TRBJ1-2; no definite D call. V was trimmed by 0 bases and J by 3 bases, leaving 11 bases between them. The V gene's germline CDR1 is SGHDN and CDR2 FVKESK. The CDR3 is 15 residues long. The CDR3, as DNA: TGTGCCAGCAGCCAAGATGGGAGCAGCTACTATGGCTACACCTTC. Its protein product is CASSQDGSSYYGYTF.

Points on this clonotype: Because the CDR3's place on the DNA is in doubt, the DNA is left out and the CDR3 is given as listed by TCRdb. The rearrangement uses TRBV20-1 and TRBJ1-5. Termini included, the CDR3 measures 20 amino acids. Germline V gene sequence: CDR1 DFQATT, CDR2 SNEGSKA (reference sequence). The CDR3 here is CSAERGPEQSFGPGTQPQHF.

This clonotype was seen at least ten times. The rearrangement joins TRBV29-1 to TRBJ1-1; D is uncertain. CDR3 length: 13 residues. Germline CDR1 SQVTM, CDR2 ANQGSEA. Trimming removed 1 base at V and 1 base at J, with 7 bases between. For the CDR3, the DNA is TGCAGCGTTGAAGTAGCGAAGAACACTGAAGCTTTCTTT. Its translation: CSVEVAKNTEAFF.

Worth noting for this clonotype: This clone may be a read error of a much larger clone one base away. The chain has TRBV29-1 and TRBJ1-1, with a possible D match to TRBD1 (5 bases). The CDR3 extends over 13 amino acids. Germline CDR1 SQVTM, CDR2 ANQGSEA. The ends were cut back, 4 bases at V and 5 bases at J, with 14 bases in the middle. The CDR3 DNA sequence: TGCAGCGTTGGGGGGGACCTAGGAACTGAAGCTTTCTTT. Translation: CSVGGDLGTEAFF.

This clonotype was recorded many times. The CDR3 sequence: CASRRERASDEKLFF. DNA for the CDR3: TGTGCCAGCCGCCGCGAGAGGGCTTCGGATGAAAAACTGTTTTTT. This sequence joins TRBV2 and TRBJ1-4, with D unresolved. Germline V gives CDR1 SNHLY, CDR2 FYNNEI. The CDR3 is 15 residues long. V lost 8 bases and J 6 bases, leaving 19 bases between the germline ends.

V is TRBV4-3 and J is TRBJ2-7; perhaps D is TRBD1 or TRBD2 (5 bases each). The CDR3 is made up of 14 amino acids. Germline CDR1 LGHNA, CDR2 YSLEER. Trimming took 5 bases from V and 2 from J, leaving 13 bases between them. The CDR3 loop reads CASSFRDGTYEQYF. CDR3 bases: TGCGCCAGCAGCTTCCGGGACGGTACCTACGAGCAGTACTTC.

This clonotype was seen at least ten times. V usage is TRBV20-1 and J usage is TRBJ2-3; 8 nucleotides line up with TRBD2. Looked up from germline, CDR1 is DFQATT and CDR2 is SNEGSKA (reference sequence). The CDR3 sequence is 16 residues long. V was pared by 3 bases and J by 0 bases, with 8 bases of the junction left unmatched. The CDR3 nucleotides read TGCAGTGCTAGTTCCCGACTAGCGACTAGCACAGATACGCAGTATTTT. It yields the protein CSASSRLATSTDTQYF.

This clonotype was observed at least ten times. The V gene is TRBV6-2 or TRBV6-3, the J gene TRBJ2-5; no firm D call. This CDR3 is built from 13 residues. Trimming pared 5 bases from V and 8 bases from J, leaving 15 bases between. From germline, CDR1 is MNHEY and CDR2 SVGEGT. CDR3 protein: CASSHARPDTQYF. The CDR3 region has the DNA TGTGCCAGCAGTCACGCACGGCCTGATACCCAGTACTTC.

The V gene is TRBV20-1, the J gene TRBJ1-3, with unresolved D. Germline CDR1 is DFQATT and CDR2 is SNEGSKA (reference sequence). The CDR3 is made up of 13 amino acids. V gave up 0 bases and J gave up 6 bases, with 9 bases separating them. The CDR3 region has the DNA TGCAGTGCTAGAGATCATCTCCTAAACACCATATATTTT. It translates to CSARDHLLNTIYF.

V is TRBV5-4 and J is TRBJ1-2; D is unclear. This CDR3 region has 10 residues. Germline V CDR1 and CDR2: SGHNT, YYREEE (reference sequence). Trimming stripped 4 bases from V and 3 bases from J, with 1 base between. Here the CDR3 DNA reads TGTGCCAGCAGCGACTATGGCTACACCTTC. It specifies CASSDYGYTF.

This clonotype was counted ten times or more. CDR3 in DNA: TGTGCCAGCAGCCCTGATGGCAGCCAGTTATGGGGCTACACCTTC. Translation: CASSPDGSQLWGYTF. V usage is TRBV6-2 or TRBV6-3 and J usage is TRBJ1-2; no clear D gene. The CDR3 sequence is 15 residues long. V was cut by 6 bases and J by 8 bases, with 22 bases left in between. Germline V gene data show CDR1 as MNHEY and CDR2 as SVGEGT.

The chain is built from TRBV25-1 and TRBJ2-3, with 9 bases lining up with TRBD2. V lost 2 bases, J lost 4 bases, and 10 bases stayed unmatched. From germline, CDR1 is MGHDK and CDR2 SYGVNS. This CDR3 contains 17 residues. This CDR3 is CASSETYIAGVADTQYF. CDR3 sequence (DNA): TGTGCCAGCAGTGAAACCTACATAGCGGGAGTTGCAGATACGCAGTATTTT. The full variable domain, with the rest looked up from reference TRBV25-1 and TRBJ2-3, is EADIYQTPRYLVIGTGKKITLECSQTMGHDKMYWYQQDPGMELHLIHYSYGVNSTEKGDLSSESTVSRIRTEHFPLTLESARPSHTSQYLCASSETYIAGVADTQYFGPGTRLTVL.

This clonotype was counted many times. J is TRBJ1-3 and V is TRBV5-6; D call uncertain. V was cut by 4 bases and J by 4 bases, with 15 bases left in between. The CDR3 is 15 residues long. Germline V gene lookup returns CDR1 SGHDT and CDR2 YYEEEE. CDR3 in amino acids: CASSPPGSSGNTIYF. In nucleotides, the CDR3 is TGTGCCAGCAGCCCCCCGGGTTCGTCGGGAAACACCATATATTTT.

This clonotype was recorded at least ten times. The chain uses TRBV6-2 or TRBV6-3 and TRBJ2-1, with TRBD2 as a possible D gene (6 bases). Germline CDR1 and CDR2: MNHEY and SVGEGT. CDR3 size: 16 residues. Trimming took 6 bases from V and 10 from J, leaving 25 bases between them. The CDR3: CASRLTGTGVQGEQFF. DNA of the CDR3: TGTGCCAGCAGATTAACCGGGACTGGAGTTCAGGGAGAGCAGTTCTTC.

Comment on this clonotype: An end of the junction does not agree with germline; a read error may underlie this. This chain uses TRBV5-1 with TRBJ2-7; 11 bases map to TRBD2. Germline lookup yields CDR1 SGHRS and CDR2 YFSETQ. This CDR3 is 14 amino acids long. The CDR3 spells CASGQLAGDYERYF. CDR3 coding DNA: TGCGCCAGCGGCCAACTAGCGGGAGATTACGAGCGGTACTTC.

This chain joins TRBV7-8 and TRBJ2-7, with TRBD2 matching 8 bases. The CDR3 is 15 amino acids. The V gene's germline CDR1 is SGHVS and CDR2 FQNEAQ. The V segment lost 5 bases and the J segment 4 bases; nucleotides outside the gene matches: 10. The CDR3 spells CASSLETGGLYEQYF. The CDR3 coding sequence is TGTGCCAGCAGCCTAGAAACGGGAGGGCTGTACGAGCAGTACTTC.

This clonotype was counted many times. This rearrangement joins TRBV20-1 to TRBJ2-7; D uncertain. This CDR3 is 12 amino acids long. Germline V CDR1 and CDR2: DFQATT, SNEGSKA (reference sequence). The V and J ends lost 4 bases and 2 bases respectively, with 9 bases between them. CDR3 in amino acids: CSAISRAYEQYF. In DNA form, the CDR3 reads TGCAGTGCTATAAGTAGGGCCTACGAGCAGTACTTC.

On this clonotype itself: A much larger clone differs from this one at a single base, so this may be a read error. The V call is TRBV14, the J call TRBJ2-1; 9 bases fit TRBD2. The CDR3 runs to 14 residues. CDR1 and CDR2 from the germline V gene are SGHDN and FVKESK. The CDR3 is CASRLSGRSSEQSF. In DNA form, the CDR3 reads TGTGCCAGCAGACTGAGCGGGAGGAGTAGTGAGCAGTCCTTC.

The sample holds a few counts of this clonotype. Being one base from a much bigger clone, this may be a read error. The V and J genes are TRBV5-1 and TRBJ2-5; 8 bases are a match to TRBD1. The germline V gene has CDR1 SGHRS and CDR2 YFSETQ. V lost 4 bases to trimming and J lost 8 bases; unmatched junction nucleotides: 10. This CDR3 comprises 14 residues. The CDR3 loop reads CASSDGTGGDTQYF. The DNA of the CDR3 is TGCGCCAGCAGCGACGGGACAGGTGGGGACACCCAGTACTTC.

Note on this clonotype: This clone may be a read error of a much larger clone one base away. The chain uses TRBV6-6 and TRBJ2-5; D gene ambiguous. CDR1 MNHNY and CDR2 SVGAGI come from the germline V gene (reference sequence). The CDR3 sequence is 15 residues long. CDR3 DNA sequence: TGTGCCAGCAGTCACTCACGGGCTTATCAAGAGACCCAGTACTTC. Translating it yields CASSHSRAYQETQYF.

This clonotype has a handful of counts. One base away lies a much larger clone, so this may be a sequencing read error. V usage is TRBV6-2 or TRBV6-3 and J usage is TRBJ2-2; tentatively, D is TRBD1 (6 bases). Per the germline V gene, CDR1 is MNHEY and CDR2 is SVGEGT. CDR3 length: 15 residues. CDR3 nucleotide sequence: TGTGCCGGCAGTTACCAGGGGCGAAACACCGGGGAGCTGTTTTTT. It codes for CAGSYQGRNTGELFF.

This clonotype was detected ten times or more. The chain couples TRBV28 to TRBJ2-7; possibly TRBD1 for D (6 bases). The CDR3 spans 15 residues. Germline V gene data show CDR1 as MDHEN and CDR2 as SYDVKM. V lost 2 bases and J 2 bases, leaving 13 bases between the germline ends. CDR3 coding DNA: TGTGCCAGCAGTTTAGCAGGGGCCTCAACCTACGAGCAGTACTTC. This sequence encodes CASSLAGASTYEQYF.

This clonotype has more than one count but fewer than ten. A much larger clone lies one base from this, so it may be a read error. The rearrangement uses TRBV20-1 and TRBJ2-3, with D tentatively TRBD1 (5 bases). Trimming left V 4 bases short and J 2 bases short, with 19 bases between. Germline CDR1 DFQATT, CDR2 SNEGSKA (reference sequence). The CDR3 extends over 16 amino acids. The CDR3, as DNA: TGCAGTGCTACTGAAGTGACAGCCACCTCCACAGATACGCAGTATTTT. Translating gives CSATEVTATSTDTQYF.

This clonotype was seen ten or more times. The chain joins TRBV30 to TRBJ1-2; D possibly corresponds to TRBD1 (5 bases). The length of the CDR3 is 13 residues. Trimming left V 2 bases short and J 4 bases short, with 11 bases between. Per the germline V gene, CDR1 is GTSNPN and CDR2 is SVGIG (reference sequence). CDR3 region: CAWSTGTLYGYTF. CDR3 sequence (DNA): TGTGCCTGGAGTACCGGGACCCTCTATGGCTACACCTTC.

As concerns this clonotype: Likely a read error: the CDR3 ends without its conserved phenylalanine or tryptophan. The chain employs TRBV7-9 and TRBJ2-7; 7 bases align to TRBD1. Germline CDR1 and CDR2: SEHNR and FQNEAQ (reference sequence). The CDR3 runs to 12 residues. Unmatched junction bases numbered 1, after V lost 5 bases and J lost 3 bases. The CDR3 here is CASSRQGYEQYG. The CDR3 DNA is TGTGCCAGCAGCAGACAGGGCTACGAGCAGTACGGC.

A note on this clonotype: At one end the junction does not follow the germline gene, possibly because of a read error. This chain connects TRBV4-3 to TRBJ2-2, with TRBD2 matching 7 bases. This CDR3 has 17 residues. Germline V CDR1 and CDR2: LGHNA, YSLEER. CDR3 region: CASGQDRASGATGELSF. CDR3 coding DNA: TGCGCCAGCGGCCAAGATAGGGCTAGCGGAGCCACCGGGGAGCTGTCTTTT.